This T cell receptor beta chain appears in the sequencing data of a study of blood T cell repertoires in COVID-19 (dated by TCRdb to between 2020 and 2021). For the study in its entirety: Collaborator samples came from the United States, Italy and Spain and covered acute and convalescent phases of COVID-19. The material from the prospective study consisted of cDNA or gDNA derived from T cells, B-cell-depleted T cells, or PBMCs. Deeply sampled blood TCRbeta repertoires from subjects exposed to, actively infected with, or recovered from COVID-19 were included in the dataset. The repertoires were released in a freely available public database intended as a resource for research on the immune response to SARS-CoV-2. The samples were drawn from two sources: the first 160 participants of the ongoing ImmuneRACE study, and 1,000 to 1,500 subjects contributed by 6 global collaborators. The sample metadata nearly always contained a de-identified subject ID, COVID-19 status, age in years and sex. Where HLA class I and class II types were available, the types were taken from metadata supplied by the sample provider, not from assay-based typing. The paper's findings and limits, for the study overall: The quantity of clinical and demographic metadata differed by source and by participant and was supplied without curation.

The CDR3 sequence holds 18 residues, the cysteine and phenylalanine included. Only CDR3 DNA remains: 54 bases, in frame from the first base. Trimming removed 3 bases from V and 8 bases from J; the gene matches leave 13 bases unexplained. In the germline V gene, CDR1 corresponds to SGHDN and CDR2 to FVKESK. As to this clone: Its antigen remains undetermined. Per-base quality was not reported, and no clone a single base away is much larger than it.

Collaborating institutions collected whole blood in K2EDTA tubes following their own protocols. For TCRbeta analysis, collaborators shipped samples in one of three forms: frozen whole blood, isolated PBMCs, or DNA extracted from either of those sample types. TCRbeta CDR3 regions were amplified from genomic DNA using the immunoSEQ Assay, a bias-controlled multiplex PCR. The authors' analysis ran thus. Within the assay, amplification of reference gene primers was used to estimate how many nucleated cells each sample contained. To quantify the absolute abundance of each unique TCRbeta CDR3 rearrangement, sequence reads were collapsed and filtered. For each sample, productive Simpson clonality was calculated as the square root of Simpson's diversity index over productive rearrangements. TCRdb provides this immuneACCESS table in a form limited to in-frame rearrangements. Some clones are lacking; in checked studies, under half of them reflect an unresolved V gene, and why the rest are absent is not known. That table is the source of V, J and clone size, and D and trimming were worked out from the DNA. A total of 110,000 to 150,000 clones appear in this sample, approximately 87% of them only once. The top ten clonotypes cover 35% to 50% of the sample.

The clonotype was recovered from a human donor in a cohort sampled during active COVID-19. Sequences were obtained from peripheral blood. Here the chain combines TRBV14 and TRBJ2-1, with 13 bases matching TRBD2. The nucleotides read TGTGCCAGCAGCCAGGGGTACGGAGGGACTAGCGGGAACTATGAGCAGTTCTTC. This sequence encodes CASSQGYGGTSGNYEQFF. With all but the CDR3 taken from the reference TRBV14 and TRBJ2-1 genes, the full variable domain is: EAGVTQFPSHSVIEKGQTVTLRCDPISGHDNLYWYRRVMGKEIKFLLHFVKESKQDESGMPNNRFLAERTGGTYSTLKVQPAELEDSGVYFCASSQGYGGTSGNYEQFFGPGTRLTVL.